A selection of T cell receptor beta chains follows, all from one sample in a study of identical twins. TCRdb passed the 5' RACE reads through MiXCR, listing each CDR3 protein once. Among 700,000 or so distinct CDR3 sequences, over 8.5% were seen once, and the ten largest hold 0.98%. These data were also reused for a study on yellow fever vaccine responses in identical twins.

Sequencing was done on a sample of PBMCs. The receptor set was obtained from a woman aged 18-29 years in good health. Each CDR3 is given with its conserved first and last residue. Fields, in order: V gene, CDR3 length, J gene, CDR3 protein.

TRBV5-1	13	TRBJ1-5	CAPILGPNQPQHF
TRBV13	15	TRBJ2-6	CASSSQPSGANVLTF
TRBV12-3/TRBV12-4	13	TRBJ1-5	CASKRGGEGPQHF
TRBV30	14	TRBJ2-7	CAASRAGGPNEQYF
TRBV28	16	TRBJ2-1	CASSLSGLESYNEQFF
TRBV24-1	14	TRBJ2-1	CATSDLPNWGEQFF
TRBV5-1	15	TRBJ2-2	CASSWSGGANGELFF
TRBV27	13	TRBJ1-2	CASSSVGWDGYTF
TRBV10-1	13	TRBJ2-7	CASSEWTGGEQYF
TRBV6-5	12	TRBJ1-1	CASSTGTTEAFF
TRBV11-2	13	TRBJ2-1	CASSFSGRNEQFF
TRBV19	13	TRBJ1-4	CASSGQAVEKLFF
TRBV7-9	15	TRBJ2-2	CASRPRDSNTGELFF
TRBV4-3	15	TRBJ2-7	CASSQDRGFSYEQYF
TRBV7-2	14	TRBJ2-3	CASSSHGPSDTQYF
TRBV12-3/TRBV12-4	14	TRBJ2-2	CASLAGGSTGELFF
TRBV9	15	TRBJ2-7	CASSPWGTDSYEQYF
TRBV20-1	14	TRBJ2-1	CSARPGEGYNEQFF
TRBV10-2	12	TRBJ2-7	CASREGGYEQYF
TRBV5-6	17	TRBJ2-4	CASSGTQGALAKNIQYF
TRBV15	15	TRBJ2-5	CATSRAPGIQETQYF
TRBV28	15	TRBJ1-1	CASSLDPRKGAEAFF
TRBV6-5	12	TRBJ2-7	CASRTNSYEQYF
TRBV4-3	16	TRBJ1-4	CASSQELLPTNEKLFF
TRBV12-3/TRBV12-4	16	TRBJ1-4	CASSSPVRATNEKLFF
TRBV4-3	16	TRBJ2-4	CASSQAMTSGRYIQYF
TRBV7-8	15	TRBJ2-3	CASSTPGGSTDTQYF
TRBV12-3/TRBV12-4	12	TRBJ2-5	CASTRRVETQYF
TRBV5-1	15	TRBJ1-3	CASSTEGGRGNTIYF
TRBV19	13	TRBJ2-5	CASSTGFQETQYF
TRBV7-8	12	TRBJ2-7	CASSSTVREQYF
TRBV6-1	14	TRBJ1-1	CASRKQVMNTEAFF
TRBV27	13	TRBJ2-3	CASSLSSTDTQYF
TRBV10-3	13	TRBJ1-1	CAISGGSNTEAFF
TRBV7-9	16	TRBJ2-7	CASSLVAGGPQSEQYF
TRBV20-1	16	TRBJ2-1	CSARDPQGPTYNEQFF
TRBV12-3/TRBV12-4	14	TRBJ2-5	CASSTTGPAETQYF
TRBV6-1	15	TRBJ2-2	CASRPLAADTGELFF
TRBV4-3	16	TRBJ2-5	CASSQEGTSGRETQYF
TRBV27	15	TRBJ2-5	CASTPLGGSWETQYF
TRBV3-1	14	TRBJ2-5	CASSQGNSQETQYF
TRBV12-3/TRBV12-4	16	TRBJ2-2	CASSLGQGANTGELFF
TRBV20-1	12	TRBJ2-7	CSARVGGDEQYF
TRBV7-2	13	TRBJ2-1	CASRKDGYNEQFF
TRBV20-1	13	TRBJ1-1	CSASEDWVTEAFF
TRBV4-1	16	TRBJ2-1	CASSQLTGGRQNEQFF
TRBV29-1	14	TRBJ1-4	CSVLDRRGGEKLFF
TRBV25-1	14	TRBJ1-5	CASSEDRRSQPQHF
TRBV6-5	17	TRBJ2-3	CASSYSIPLPRTDTQYF
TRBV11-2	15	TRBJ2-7	CASSLGGGEFYEQYF
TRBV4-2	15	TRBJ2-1	CASSPETSGRAEQFF
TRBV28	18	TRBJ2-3	CASSPPPMTGGGTDTQYF
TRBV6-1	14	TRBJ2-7	CASSGSGSPYEQYF